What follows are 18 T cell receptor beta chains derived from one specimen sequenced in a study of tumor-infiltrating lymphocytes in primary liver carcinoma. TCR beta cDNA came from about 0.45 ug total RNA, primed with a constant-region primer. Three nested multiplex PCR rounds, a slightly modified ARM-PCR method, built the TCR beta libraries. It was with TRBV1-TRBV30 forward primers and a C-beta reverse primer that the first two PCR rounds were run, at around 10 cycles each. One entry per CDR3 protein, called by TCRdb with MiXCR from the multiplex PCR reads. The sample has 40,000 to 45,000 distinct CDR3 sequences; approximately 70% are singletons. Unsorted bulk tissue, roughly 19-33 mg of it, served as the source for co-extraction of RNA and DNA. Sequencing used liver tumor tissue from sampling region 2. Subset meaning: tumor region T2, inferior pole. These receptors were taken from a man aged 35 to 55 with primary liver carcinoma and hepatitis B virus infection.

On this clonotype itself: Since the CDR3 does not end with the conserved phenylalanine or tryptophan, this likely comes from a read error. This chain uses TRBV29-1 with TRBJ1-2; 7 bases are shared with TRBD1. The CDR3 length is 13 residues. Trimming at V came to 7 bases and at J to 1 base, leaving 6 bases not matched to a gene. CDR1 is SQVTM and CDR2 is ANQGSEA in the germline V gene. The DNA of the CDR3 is TGCAGCGCCCAGACAGGGAGTAACTATGGCTACACCATC. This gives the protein CSAQTGSNYGYTI.

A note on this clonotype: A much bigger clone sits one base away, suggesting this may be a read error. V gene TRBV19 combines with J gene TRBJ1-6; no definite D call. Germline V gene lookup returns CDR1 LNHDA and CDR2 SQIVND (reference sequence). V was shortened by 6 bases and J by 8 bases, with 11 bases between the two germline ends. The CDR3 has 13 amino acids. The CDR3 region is CASRNVDYSPLHF. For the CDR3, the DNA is TGTGCCAGTAGAAACGTCGATTATTCACCCCTCCACTTT.

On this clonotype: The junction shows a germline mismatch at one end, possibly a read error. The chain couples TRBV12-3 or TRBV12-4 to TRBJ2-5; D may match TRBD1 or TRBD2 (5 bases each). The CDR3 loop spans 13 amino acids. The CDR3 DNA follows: TGTGCTAGCAGTCCCGGGACGGAAGAGAGCCAGTACTTC. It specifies CASSPGTEESQYF.

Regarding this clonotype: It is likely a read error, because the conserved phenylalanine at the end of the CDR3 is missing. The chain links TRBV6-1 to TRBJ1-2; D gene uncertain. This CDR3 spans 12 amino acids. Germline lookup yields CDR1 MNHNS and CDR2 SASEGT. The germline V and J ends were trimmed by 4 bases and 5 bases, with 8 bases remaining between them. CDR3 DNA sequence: TGTGCCAGCAGTGCTCCCCCTTATGGCTACACCTTA. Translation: CASSAPPYGYTL.

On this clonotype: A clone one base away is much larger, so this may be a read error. The CDR3 is CASSIAAGNQPQHF. The CDR3 coding sequence is TGTGCCAGCAGTATAGCAGCGGGAAATCAGCCCCAGCATTTT. The chain couples TRBV7-8 to TRBJ1-5; D is undetermined. Germline V gene sequence: CDR1 SGHVS, CDR2 FQNEAQ. Trimming took off 6 bases at V and 4 bases at J, with 13 bases between the two ends. This CDR3 comprises 14 residues.

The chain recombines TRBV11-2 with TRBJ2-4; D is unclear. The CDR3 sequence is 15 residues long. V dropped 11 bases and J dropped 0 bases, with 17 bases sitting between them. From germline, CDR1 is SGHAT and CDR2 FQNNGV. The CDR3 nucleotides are TGTGCCGGCACCACTTCGGTTGTAGCCAAAAACATTCAGTACTTC. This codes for CAGTTSVVAKNIQYF.

CDR3 in DNA: TGTGCCAGCGGCCCCGTGACTTCTTCCCACAATGAGCAGTTCTTC. Protein product: CASGPVTSSHNEQFF. V and J are TRBV11-2 and TRBJ2-1; D remains unclear. The germline V gene encodes CDR1 SGHAT and CDR2 FQNNGV. This CDR3 has 15 amino acids. Trimming cost V 8 bases and J 5 bases, with 19 bases left between them.

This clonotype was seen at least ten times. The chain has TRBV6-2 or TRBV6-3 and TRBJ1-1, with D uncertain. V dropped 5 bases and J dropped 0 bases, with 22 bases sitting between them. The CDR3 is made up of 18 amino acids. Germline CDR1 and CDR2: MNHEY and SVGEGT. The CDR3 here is CASSPKRLFTEMNTEAFF. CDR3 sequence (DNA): TGTGCCAGCAGTCCCAAGAGGCTTTTTACCGAAATGAACACTGAAGCTTTCTTT.

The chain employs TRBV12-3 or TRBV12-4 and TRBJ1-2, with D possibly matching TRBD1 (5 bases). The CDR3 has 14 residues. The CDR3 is CVCSFARGVAGYTF. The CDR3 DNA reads TGTGTCTGCAGTTTTGCAAGGGGCGTAGCTGGCTACACCTTC.

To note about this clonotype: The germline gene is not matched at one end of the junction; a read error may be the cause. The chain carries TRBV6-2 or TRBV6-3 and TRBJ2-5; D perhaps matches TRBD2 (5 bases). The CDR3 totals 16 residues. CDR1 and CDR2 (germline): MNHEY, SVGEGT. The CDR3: CANSFGIHEKKWGQYF. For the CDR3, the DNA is TGTGCCAACAGTTTCGGGATACACGAGAAAAAGTGGGGCCAGTACTTC.

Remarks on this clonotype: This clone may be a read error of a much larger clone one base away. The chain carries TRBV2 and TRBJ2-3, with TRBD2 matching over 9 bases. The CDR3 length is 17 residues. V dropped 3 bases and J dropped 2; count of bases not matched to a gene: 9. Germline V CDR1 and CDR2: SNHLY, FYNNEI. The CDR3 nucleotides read TGTGCCAGCAGTGACATCAGCGGGAGGCCCAACACAGATACGCAGTATTTT. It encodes CASSDISGRPNTDTQYF.

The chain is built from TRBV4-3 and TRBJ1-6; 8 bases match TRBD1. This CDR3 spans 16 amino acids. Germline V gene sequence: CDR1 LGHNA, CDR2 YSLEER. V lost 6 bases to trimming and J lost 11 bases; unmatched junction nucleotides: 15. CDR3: CASSHLTGQGGPPLHF. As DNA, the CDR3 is TGCGCCAGCAGTCATCTAACTGGACAGGGTGGGCCACCCCTCCACTTT.

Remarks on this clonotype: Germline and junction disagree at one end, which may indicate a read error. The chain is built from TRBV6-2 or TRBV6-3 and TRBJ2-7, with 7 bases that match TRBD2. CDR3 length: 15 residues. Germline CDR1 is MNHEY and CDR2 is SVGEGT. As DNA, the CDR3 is TGTTCCAGCAGCACTCCGACTAGGGGAGGGTGCGAGCAGTACTTC. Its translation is CSSSTPTRGGCEQYF.

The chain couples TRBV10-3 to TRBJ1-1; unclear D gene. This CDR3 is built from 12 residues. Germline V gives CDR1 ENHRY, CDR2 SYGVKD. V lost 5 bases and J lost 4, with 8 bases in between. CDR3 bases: TGTGCCATCAGTTGCCCGTCCACTGAAGCTTTCTTT. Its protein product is CAISCPSTEAFF.

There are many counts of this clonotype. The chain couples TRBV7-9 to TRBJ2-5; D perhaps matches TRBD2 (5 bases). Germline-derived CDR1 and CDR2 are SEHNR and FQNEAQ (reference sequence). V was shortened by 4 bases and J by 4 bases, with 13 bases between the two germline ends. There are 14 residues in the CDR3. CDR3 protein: CASSSGYAGETQYF. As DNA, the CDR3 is TGTGCCAGCAGCTCGGGATATGCGGGAGAGACCCAGTACTTC.

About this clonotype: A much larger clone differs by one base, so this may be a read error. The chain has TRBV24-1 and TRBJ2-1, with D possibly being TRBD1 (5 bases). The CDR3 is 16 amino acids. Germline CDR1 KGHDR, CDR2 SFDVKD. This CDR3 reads CAISDTSVRVYNEQFF. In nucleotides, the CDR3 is TGTGCCATCAGTGATACCTCGGTCAGGGTGTACAATGAGCAGTTCTTC.

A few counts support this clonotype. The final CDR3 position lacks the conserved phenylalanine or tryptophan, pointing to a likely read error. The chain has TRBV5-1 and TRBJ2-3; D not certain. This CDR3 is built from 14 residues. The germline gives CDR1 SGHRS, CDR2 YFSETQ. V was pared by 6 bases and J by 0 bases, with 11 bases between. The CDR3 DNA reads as TGCGCCAGCACCCCCCGGACGAGCACAGATACGCAGTATCTT. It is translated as CASTPRTSTDTQYL.

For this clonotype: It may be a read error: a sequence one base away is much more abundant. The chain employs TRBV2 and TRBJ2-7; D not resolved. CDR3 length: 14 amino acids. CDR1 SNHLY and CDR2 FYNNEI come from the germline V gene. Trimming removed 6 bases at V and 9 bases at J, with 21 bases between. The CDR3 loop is CASSKVRASDGQYF. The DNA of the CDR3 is TGTGCCAGCAGCAAAGTAAGGGCCTCGGACGGGCAGTACTTC.